Presented here are 8 T cell receptor beta chains from one specimen sequenced in a study of cytomegalovirus exposure and HLA in healthy donors. Using immunoSEQ multiplex PCR, the repertoire was profiled, and TCRdb retains in-frame clones only, with some absent. The sample includes 150,000 or so clones, more than 75% of them seen just once. Sequenced: PBMCs. The receptors here all came from a woman aged 30 to 39 in good health and CMV-seronegative.

This clone occurred once. The genes are TRBV7-6 and TRBJ2-5; possibly TRBD2 for D (7 bases). The CDR3 loop spans 16 amino acids. V lost 0 bases, J lost 4 bases, and 15 bases lay in between. Germline CDR1 and CDR2: SGHVS and FNYEAQ. CDR3 nucleotide sequence: TGTGCCAGCAGCTTAGCGGGGGGGCCGATTTTAGAGACCCAGTACTTC. This encodes CASSLAGGPILETQYF.

This chain links TRBV4-1 with TRBJ2-3; 7 nucleotides match TRBD1. CDR1 and CDR2 from the germline V gene are MGHRA and YSYEKL. The CDR3 loop spans 15 amino acids. J gave up 0 bases and V 2 bases, and 2 bases lay outside the gene matches. The CDR3: CASSQKQGSTDTQYF. The CDR3 DNA sequence: TGCGCCAGCAGCCAAAAACAGGGGAGCACAGATACGCAGTATTTT.

The chain is built from TRBV7-6 and TRBJ1-3; possible D gene TRBD1, 5 bases. This CDR3 is built from 13 residues. Trimming cost V 6 bases and J 3 bases, with 9 bases left between them. Germline V gene data show CDR1 as SGHVS and CDR2 as FNYEAQ. In DNA form, the CDR3 reads TGTGCCAGCAGGCCGGGGGTTGGAAACACCATATATTTT. As protein: CASRPGVGNTIYF. Drawing the rest from reference TRBV7-6 and TRBJ1-3, the complete variable domain is GAGVSQSPRYKVTKRGQDVALRCDPISGHVSLYWYRQALGQGPEFLTYFNYEAQQDKSGLPNDRFSAERPEGSISTLTIQRTEQRDSAMYRCASRPGVGNTIYFGEGSWLTVV.

This rearrangement joins TRBV30 to TRBJ1-4; 8 bases are a match to TRBD1. Trimming cost V 2 bases and J 6 bases; bases outside gene matches: 8. Per germline, CDR1 GTSNPN and CDR2 SVGIG (reference sequence). The CDR3 contains 15 residues. The CDR3 nucleotides read TGTGCCTGGAGTTATGGAGACAGGGGTTATGAAAAACTGTTTTTT. It translates to CAWSYGDRGYEKLFF.

V gene TRBV5-6 combines with J gene TRBJ1-1; a possible D gene is TRBD1 (6 bases). The CDR3 contains 12 residues. Trimming removed 1 base at V and 11 bases at J, with 12 bases between. From germline, CDR1 is SGHDT and CDR2 YYEEEE. CDR3 loop: CASSLQGRRAFF. The CDR3 nucleotides are TGTGCCAGCAGCTTGCAGGGGCGGCGGGCTTTCTTT.

This rearrangement joins TRBV11-2 to TRBJ1-3; a weak D match, TRBD1 (6 bases). In germline, CDR1 is SGHAT, CDR2 FQNNGV. Between the trimmed V and J ends, which lost 5 bases and 0 bases, there was a span of 11 bases. CDR3 size: 15 residues. The CDR3 region is CASSEDRLSGNTIYF. The CDR3 nucleotides are TGTGCCAGCAGCGAGGACAGACTCTCTGGAAACACCATATATTTT. Using reference TRBV11-2 and TRBJ1-3 for the parts outside the CDR3, the full variable domain is EAGVAQSPRYKIIEKRQSVAFWCNPISGHATLYWYQQILGQGPKLLIQFQNNGVVDDSQLPKDRFSAERLKGVDSTLKIQPAKLEDSAVYLCASSEDRLSGNTIYFGEGSWLTVV.

V gene TRBV5-6 combines with J gene TRBJ1-5; tentatively, D is TRBD1 (6 bases). CDR1 and CDR2 from the germline V gene are SGHDT and YYEEEE. The V and J ends lost 4 bases and 12 bases respectively, with 26 bases between them. The CDR3 loop spans 16 amino acids. The CDR3 reads CASSLRGHYLGTVQHF. CDR3 in DNA: TGTGCCAGCAGCCTGAGGGGACACTATCTAGGAACGGTCCAGCATTTT. Using reference TRBV5-6 and TRBJ1-5 for the parts outside the CDR3, the full variable domain is DAGVTQSPTHLIKTRGQQVTLRCSPKSGHDTVSWYQQALGQGPQFIFQYYEEEERQRGNFPDRFSGHQFPNYSSELNVNALLLGDSALYLCASSLRGHYLGTVQHFGDGTRLSIL.

The chain has TRBV6-5 and TRBJ2-4; 7 bases are a match to TRBD1. The CDR3 spans 15 residues. Germline V gene sequence: CDR1 MNHEY, CDR2 SVGAGI. V shed 6 bases and J 8 bases; nucleotides not matched to a gene: 13. CDR3 bases: TGTGCCAGCAGCCGACGGGGACAGAACTTGGACATTCAGTACTTC. This translates into CASSRRGQNLDIQYF.